The 25 T cell receptor beta chains reported below all come from one sample, sequenced in a study of OX40 agonist ivuxolimab in advanced cancers. Generated by immunoSEQ multiplex PCR, the TCRdb table keeps only in-frame clones and is missing some. The table shows 12,000 to 15,000 clones, with 80% to 95% occurring only once. This sample comprised CD4+ or CD8+ T cells sorted from blood, obtained in a trial of the OX40 agonist ivuxolimab. The source of these receptors is an adult with an advanced solid tumor such as melanoma, head and neck, liver or kidney cancer.

V and J are TRBV27 and TRBJ2-1; D may be TRBD2 (6 bases). Germline V gene data show CDR1 as MNHEY and CDR2 as SMNVEV (reference sequence). Trimming left V 0 bases short and J 2 bases short, with 8 bases between. The CDR3 contains 15 residues. CDR3 nucleotides: TGTGCCAGCAGTTTATCTGGAGGGACCTACAATGAGCAGTTCTTC. Its translation: CASSLSGGTYNEQFF.

The CDR3 loop is CASSLVDGTYEQYF. The CDR3 region has the DNA TGTGCCAGCAGCTTAGTGGATGGGACCTACGAGCAGTACTTC. The chain uses TRBV7-3 and TRBJ2-7; D gene uncertain. The length of the CDR3 is 14 residues. The V end was cut by 2 bases, the J end by 2 bases, with 10 bases between. From germline, CDR1 is SGHTA and CDR2 FQGTGA. The entire variable domain, with the rest obtained from reference TRBV7-3 and TRBJ2-7, is as follows: GAGVSQTPSNKVTEKGKYVELRCDPISGHTALYWYRQSLGQGPEFLIYFQGTGAADDSGLPNDRFFAVRPEGSVSTLKIQRTERGDSAVYLCASSLVDGTYEQYFGPGTRLTVT.

V and J are TRBV4-1 and TRBJ1-1, with 7 positions matching TRBD1. The V gene's germline CDR1 is MGHRA and CDR2 YSYEKL. This CDR3 has 13 residues. V lost 4 bases and J lost 5; bases outside the gene matches: 4. The CDR3 is CASSRGQMTEAFF. The CDR3 DNA sequence: TGCGCCAGCAGCCGGGGACAGATGACTGAAGCTTTCTTT.

In its sample, this clone was seen once. CDR3 DNA sequence: TGTGCCAGCAGCCAGGGGACAGGAAGGGAGCTGTTTTTT. This codes for CASSQGTGRELFF. The chain joins TRBV4-2 to TRBJ2-2; 8 bases agree with TRBD1. The CDR3 is 13 residues long. Germline V gene data show CDR1 as LGHNA and CDR2 as YNFKEQ. Trimming at V came to 3 bases and at J to 9 bases, leaving 3 bases not matched to a gene.

This chain connects TRBV27 to TRBJ2-5, with D unclear. The germline gives CDR1 MNHEY, CDR2 SMNVEV (reference sequence). The CDR3 has 12 amino acids. V was trimmed by 6 bases and J by 4 bases, leaving 9 bases between them. The CDR3 DNA is TGTGCCAGCAGGAGCTCGATAGAGACCCAGTACTTC. It codes for CASRSSIETQYF.

This rearrangement joins TRBV19 to TRBJ2-3; D is undetermined. This CDR3 has 13 amino acids. Trimming stripped 3 bases from V and 7 bases from J, with 11 bases between. Germline V gene data show CDR1 as LNHDA and CDR2 as SQIVND (reference sequence). The CDR3 region has the DNA TGTGCCAGTAGTATTTACCCGACCTATACGCAGTATTTT. Protein sequence: CASSIYPTYTQYF.

This chain connects TRBV7-3 to TRBJ2-1; 10 nucleotides agree with TRBD2. Germline CDR1 and CDR2: SGHTA and FQGTGA. V trimming: 5 bases; J trimming: 3 bases; junction bases outside the gene matches: 10. The CDR3 spans 17 residues. CDR3 in amino acids: CASSPHGVAGGYNEQFF. The CDR3, as DNA: TGTGCCAGCAGCCCCCATGGGGTAGCGGGGGGCTACAATGAGCAGTTCTTC.

The J gene is TRBJ2-7, the V gene TRBV7-9; TRBD1 agrees at 7 bases. The CDR3 is made up of 14 amino acids. CDR1 SEHNR and CDR2 FQNEAQ come from the germline V gene (reference sequence). V shed 5 bases, J shed 12 bases, and the junction held 16 bases outside the gene matches. The chain's CDR3 is CASSPPWTGSTSYF. The CDR3 DNA reads as TGTGCCAGCAGCCCGCCATGGACAGGATCGACATCGTACTTC.

The chain uses TRBV7-9 and TRBJ2-2; 9 bases are a match to TRBD2. The CDR3 is 17 residues long. With V trimmed by 7 bases and J by 3 bases, 12 bases remained unmatched. Germline V CDR1 and CDR2: SEHNR, FQNEAQ (reference sequence). This CDR3 reads CASTLRAGGIDTGELFF. The CDR3 DNA follows: TGTGCCAGCACCCTTCGAGCGGGAGGAATTGACACCGGGGAGCTGTTTTTT.

The chain combines TRBV9 with TRBJ2-3; tentatively, D is TRBD2 (5 bases). The length of the CDR3 is 13 residues. With 3 bases removed from V and 6 bases from J, the gap between germline ends came to 11 bases. Germline CDR1 and CDR2: SGDLS and YYNGEE. The CDR3 here is CASSAPPGDTQYF. In nucleotides, the CDR3 is TGTGCCAGCAGCGCACCCCCGGGGGATACGCAGTATTTT. The entire variable domain, with the rest obtained from reference TRBV9 and TRBJ2-3, is as follows: DSGVTQTPKHLITATGQRVTLRCSPRSGDLSVYWYQQSLDQGLQFLIQYYNGEERAKGNILERFSAQQFPDLHSELNLSSLELGDSALYFCASSAPPGDTQYFGPGTRLTVL.

The DNA for the CDR3 is TGTGCCAGCAGTTTCACAGCACCTATATACAATGAGCAGTTCTTC. Protein product: CASSFTAPIYNEQFF. The rearrangement links TRBV6-5 to TRBJ2-1, with D unclear. The CDR3 loop spans 15 amino acids. The V end lost 4 bases, the J end lost 4 bases, and 14 bases lay between the germline ends. The germline gives CDR1 MNHEY, CDR2 SVGAGI.

This clone was seen a single time. DNA of the CDR3: TGTGCCAGCAGCCCTACGGCAGACACCGGGGAGCTGTTTTTT. Translating gives CASSPTADTGELFF. The V call is TRBV7-9, the J call TRBJ2-2; D not certain. Germline V gives CDR1 SEHNR, CDR2 FQNEAQ (reference sequence). The CDR3 is 14 amino acids. V was pared by 5 bases and J by 3 bases, with 10 bases between.

The V and J genes are TRBV28 and TRBJ1-2, with 12 bases fitting TRBD1. The CDR3 has 15 amino acids. V dropped 11 bases and J dropped 3; count of bases not matched to a gene: 10. Germline V gives CDR1 MDHEN, CDR2 SYDVKM. CDR3 sequence (DNA): TGTGCCTCCTTTGGGACAGGGGGCTTATACTATGGCTACACCTTC. As protein: CASFGTGGLYYGYTF.

This chain links TRBV5-1 with TRBJ2-7; 7 bases map to TRBD1. The V gene end was trimmed by 1 base and the J gene end by 6 bases; junction bases not matched to a gene: 10. The CDR3 runs to 15 residues. Per the germline V gene, CDR1 is SGHRS and CDR2 is YFSETQ. CDR3 loop: CASSLRQGRLSEQYF. CDR3 sequence (DNA): TGCGCCAGCAGCTTGAGACAGGGCCGGCTGAGCGAGCAGTACTTC. Full variable domain (outside the CDR3, taken from reference TRBV5-1 and TRBJ2-7): KAGVTQTPRYLIKTRGQQVTLSCSPISGHRSVSWYQQTPGQGLQFLFEYFSETQRNKGNFPGRFSGRQFSNSRSEMNVSTLELGDSALYLCASSLRQGRLSEQYFGPGTRLTVT.

The chain is built from TRBV7-9 and TRBJ2-7; 11 bases align to TRBD2. Germline assignment: CDR1 SEHNR and CDR2 FQNEAQ (reference sequence). CDR3 size: 16 residues. V was pared by 1 base and J by 6 bases, with 8 bases of the junction left unmatched. The CDR3 here is CASSLGDLAGGGEQYF. The CDR3 DNA sequence: TGTGCCAGCAGCTTAGGTGATCTAGCGGGAGGAGGCGAGCAGTACTTC.

This chain joins TRBV7-3 and TRBJ2-2; D remains ambiguous. This CDR3 is 14 amino acids long. The ends were cut back, 4 bases at V and 0 bases at J, with 6 bases in the middle. CDR1 and CDR2 (germline): SGHTA, FQGTGA. In nucleotides, the CDR3 is TGTGCCAGCAGCTCAGCCTCGAACACCGGGGAGCTGTTTTTT. Translation gives CASSSASNTGELFF. Looking up the rest from reference TRBV7-3 and TRBJ2-2 gives the full variable domain: GAGVSQTPSNKVTEKGKYVELRCDPISGHTALYWYRQSLGQGPEFLIYFQGTGAADDSGLPNDRFFAVRPEGSVSTLKIQRTERGDSAVYLCASSSASNTGELFFGEGSRLTVL.

The genes are TRBV4-1 and TRBJ1-5; possibly TRBD1 for D (5 bases). The V gene lost 4 bases and the J gene lost 3 bases, with 10 bases spanning the gap. The CDR3 runs to 14 residues. The germline V gene has CDR1 MGHRA and CDR2 YSYEKL. DNA of the CDR3: TGCGCCAGCAGCCCGAACAGGCTCAATCAGCCCCAGCATTTT. Translation gives CASSPNRLNQPQHF.

In DNA form, the CDR3 reads TGTGCCAGCAGCCAAGGACTTTTCTACGAGCAGTACTTC. Residues: CASSQGLFYEQYF. The rearrangement joins TRBV27 to TRBJ2-7; a possible D gene is TRBD2 (5 bases). The CDR3 consists of 13 residues. V gave up 6 bases and J gave up 3 bases, with 12 bases separating them. CDR1 and CDR2 (germline): MNHEY, SMNVEV (reference sequence).

The V call is TRBV19, the J call TRBJ1-1; the D gene is possibly TRBD1 (6 bases). The V end lost 3 bases, the J end lost 4 bases, and 12 bases lay between the germline ends. Germline lookup yields CDR1 LNHDA and CDR2 SQIVND (reference sequence). The CDR3 length is 14 residues. The CDR3, as DNA: TGTGCCAGTAGTATGGGCGGAGGGGGCACTGAAGCTTTCTTT. It translates to CASSMGGGGTEAFF.

This sequence joins TRBV30 and TRBJ2-5; 7 bases are shared with TRBD1. Germline trimming cut 0 bases from V and 2 bases from J; bases unmatched to any gene: 9. The CDR3 loop spans 16 amino acids. In germline, CDR1 is GTSNPN, CDR2 SVGIG (reference sequence). This chain's CDR3 is CAWSVPLDRVQETQYF. CDR3 sequence (DNA): TGTGCCTGGAGTGTACCCCTTGACAGGGTGCAAGAGACCCAGTACTTC.

The chain joins TRBV18 to TRBJ1-2, with 12 bases matching TRBD1. Germline CDR1 is KGHSH and CDR2 is LQKENI. This CDR3 region has 15 residues. The V gene end was trimmed by 0 bases and the J gene end by 6 bases; junction bases not matched to a gene: 2. The CDR3 sequence: CASSPPGQGAHGYTF. The CDR3 nucleotides read TGTGCCAGCTCACCACCGGGACAGGGGGCGCATGGCTACACCTTC.

V gene TRBV6-6 combines with J gene TRBJ1-4; D unclear. V shed 2 bases and J shed 2 bases, with 9 bases lying between them. The CDR3 totals 15 residues. CDR1 and CDR2 (germline): MNHNY, SVGAGI (reference sequence). CDR3 in DNA: TGTGCCAGCAGTTACCTAGGTGGGACTAATGAAAAACTGTTTTTT. This translates into CASSYLGGTNEKLFF.

The J gene is TRBJ2-7, the V gene TRBV21-1; the D call of TRBD2 is as the table states it, not checked on the DNA. TRBV21-1 is reported as a pseudogene. This CDR3 region has 17 residues. Here the CDR3 reads CASSPPVGGITLCEQYF. For the CDR3, the DNA is TGTGCCAGCAGCCCCCCCGTGGGCGGGATAACCTTGTGCGAGCAGTACTTC.

J is TRBJ2-1 and V is TRBV9; 10 positions match TRBD1. Germline V gene sequence: CDR1 SGDLS, CDR2 YYNGEE. Germline trimming cut 3 bases from V and 6 bases from J; bases unmatched to any gene: 6. The CDR3 runs to 15 residues. CDR3 protein: CASSGGGTGANEQFF. The CDR3 DNA reads TGTGCCAGCAGCGGGGGTGGGACAGGGGCCAATGAGCAGTTCTTC. The full variable domain, its missing parts supplied by reference TRBV9 and TRBJ2-1, is DSGVTQTPKHLITATGQRVTLRCSPRSGDLSVYWYQQSLDQGLQFLIQYYNGEERAKGNILERFSAQQFPDLHSELNLSSLELGDSALYFCASSGGGTGANEQFFGPGTRLTVL.

Within the sample, this clone is medium-sized. The chain combines TRBV7-3 with TRBJ2-1; TRBD2 agrees at 11 bases. Germline CDR1 reads SGHTA; CDR2 reads FQGTGA. J gave up 15 bases and V 5 bases, and 6 bases lay outside the gene matches. The CDR3 has 12 residues. The CDR3 bases are TGTGCCAGCAGCCCTAGCGGGGGGAGTCTGTTCTTC. Translation gives CASSPSGGSLFF.